The clone carrying this T cell receptor (beta chain) was picked up many times. What it recognizes is unknown. Other autoimmune diseases, uncontrolled infections, pregnancy and lactation each led to patient exclusion. The V and J ends lost 4 bases and 5 bases, in that order; junction bases with no gene match: 8. Germline CDR1 reads SGHDT; CDR2 reads YYEEEE. CDR3 size: 15 residues. This record belongs to a study of Graves' ophthalmopathy and Graves' hyperthyroidism. Study-wide background: Hyperthyroidism was classified as stable if no ophthalmopathy occurred within 18 months of follow-up.

RNA served as the template for amplifying TCR beta CDR3 regions. After a first-round RT-PCR with HTBI primers, a second-round multiplex PCR was run. TCRdb reprocessed the multiplex PCR reads with MiXCR, giving one entry per CDR3 protein. The sample lists 900,000 to 1,200,000 distinct CDR3 sequences, roughly 35% occurring once. Overall study results and limits: Between ophthalmopathy and stable hyperthyroidism, a 13-signature model drew a separation with about 85% sensitivity and approximately 81% specificity. The model reached 65% to 71% sensitivity and approximately 72% specificity for predicting ophthalmopathy progression.

The sequenced sample was peripheral blood or thyroid tissue (not recorded which). The gene calls are TRBV5-6 and TRBJ2-5; 10 positions match TRBD1. This receptor was taken from an adult man with Graves' hyperthyroidism. The CDR3 DNA reads TGTGCCAGCAGCGGAGCCGGGACAGGGGCGGAGACCCAGTACTTC. Protein sequence: CASSGAGTGAETQYF.